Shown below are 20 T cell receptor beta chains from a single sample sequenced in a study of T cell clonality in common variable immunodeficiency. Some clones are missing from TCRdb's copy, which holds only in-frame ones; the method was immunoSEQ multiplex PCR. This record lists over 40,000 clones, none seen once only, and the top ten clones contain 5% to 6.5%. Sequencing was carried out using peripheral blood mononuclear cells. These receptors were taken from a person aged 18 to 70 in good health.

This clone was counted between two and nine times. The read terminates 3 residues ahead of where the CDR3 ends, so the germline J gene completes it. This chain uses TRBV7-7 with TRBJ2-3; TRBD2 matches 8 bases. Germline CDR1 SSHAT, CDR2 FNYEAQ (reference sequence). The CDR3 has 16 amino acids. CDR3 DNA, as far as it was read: TGTGCCAGCAGCTTAGTGGCGGGGGGACGTGGAGAGACG. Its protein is CASSLVAGGRGET. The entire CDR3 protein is CASSLVAGGRGETQYF.

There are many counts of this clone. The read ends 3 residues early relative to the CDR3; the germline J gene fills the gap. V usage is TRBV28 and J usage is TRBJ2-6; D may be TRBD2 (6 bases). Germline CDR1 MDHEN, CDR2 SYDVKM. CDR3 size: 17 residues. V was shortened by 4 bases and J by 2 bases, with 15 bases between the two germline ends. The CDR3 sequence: CASSSPFTGAGANVLTF. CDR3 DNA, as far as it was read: TGTGCCAGCAGTTCTCCTTTCACGGGGGCTGGGGCCAACGTC.

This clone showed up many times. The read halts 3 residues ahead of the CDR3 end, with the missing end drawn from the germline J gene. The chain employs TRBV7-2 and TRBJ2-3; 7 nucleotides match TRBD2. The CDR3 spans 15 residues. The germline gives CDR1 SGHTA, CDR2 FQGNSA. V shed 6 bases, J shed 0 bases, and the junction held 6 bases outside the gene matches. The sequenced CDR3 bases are TGTGCCAGCAGACGCGGGGGTTCGAGCACAGATACG. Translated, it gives CASRRGGSSTDT. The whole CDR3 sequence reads CASRRGGSSTDTQYF.

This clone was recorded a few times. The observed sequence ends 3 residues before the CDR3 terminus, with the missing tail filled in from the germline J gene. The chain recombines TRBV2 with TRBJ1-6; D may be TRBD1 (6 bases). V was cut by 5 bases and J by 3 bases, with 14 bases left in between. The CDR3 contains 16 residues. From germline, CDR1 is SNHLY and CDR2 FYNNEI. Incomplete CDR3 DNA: TGTGCCAGCAGTAACCCCCTGGACAGCTATAATTCACCC. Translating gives CASSNPLDSYNSP. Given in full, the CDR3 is CASSNPLDSYNSPLHF.

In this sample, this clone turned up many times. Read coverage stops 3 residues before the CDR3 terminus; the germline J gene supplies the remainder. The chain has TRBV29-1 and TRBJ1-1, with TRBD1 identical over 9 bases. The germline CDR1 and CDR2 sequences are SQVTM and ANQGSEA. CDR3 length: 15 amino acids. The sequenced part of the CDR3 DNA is TGCCCCACAACGAGGGACAGGGATAGGGACACTGAA. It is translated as CPTTRDRDRDTE. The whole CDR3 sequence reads CPTTRDRDRDTEAFF.

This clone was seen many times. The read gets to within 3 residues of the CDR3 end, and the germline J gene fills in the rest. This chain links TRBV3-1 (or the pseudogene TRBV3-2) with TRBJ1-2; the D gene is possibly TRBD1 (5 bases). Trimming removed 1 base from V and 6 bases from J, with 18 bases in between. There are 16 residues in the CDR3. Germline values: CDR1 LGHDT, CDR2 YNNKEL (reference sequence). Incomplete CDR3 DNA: TGTGCCAGCAGCCAAGTAAGGAGGGGTTTGGTGGATGGC. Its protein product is CASSQVRRGLVDG. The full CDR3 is CASSQVRRGLVDGYTF.

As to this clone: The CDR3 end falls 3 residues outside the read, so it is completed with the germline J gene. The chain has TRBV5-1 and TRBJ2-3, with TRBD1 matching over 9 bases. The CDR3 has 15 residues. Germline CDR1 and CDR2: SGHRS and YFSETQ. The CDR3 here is CASSTGPTGGETQYF. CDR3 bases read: TGCGCCAGCAGCACCGGACCGACAGGGGGTGAGACG.

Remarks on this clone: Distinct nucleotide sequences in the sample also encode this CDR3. The sequenced CDR3 bases are TGTGCCAGCACCCGGACAGGGCGTATCTACGGC. Translation: CASTRTGRIYG. The whole CDR3 region reads CASTRTGRIYGYTF. J is TRBJ1-2 and V is TRBV7-2; 8 nucleotides align to TRBD1. Read coverage stops 3 residues before the CDR3 terminus; the germline J gene supplies the remainder. Germline assignment: CDR1 SGHTA and CDR2 FQGNSA. This CDR3 contains 14 residues.

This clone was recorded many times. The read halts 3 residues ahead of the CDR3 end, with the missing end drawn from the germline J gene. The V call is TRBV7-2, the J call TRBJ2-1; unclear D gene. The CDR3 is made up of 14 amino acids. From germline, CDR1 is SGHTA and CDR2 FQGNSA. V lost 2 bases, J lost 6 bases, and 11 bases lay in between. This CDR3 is CASSLNYFRNEQFF. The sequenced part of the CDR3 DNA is TGTGCCAGCAGCTTAAATTATTTCCGCAATGAG. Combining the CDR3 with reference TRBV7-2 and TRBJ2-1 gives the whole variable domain GAGVSQSPSNKVTEKGKDVELRCDPISGHTALYWYRQSLGQGLEFLIYFQGNSAPDKSGLPSDRFSAERTGGSVSTLTIQRTQQEDSAVYLCASSLNYFRNEQFFGPGTRLTVL.

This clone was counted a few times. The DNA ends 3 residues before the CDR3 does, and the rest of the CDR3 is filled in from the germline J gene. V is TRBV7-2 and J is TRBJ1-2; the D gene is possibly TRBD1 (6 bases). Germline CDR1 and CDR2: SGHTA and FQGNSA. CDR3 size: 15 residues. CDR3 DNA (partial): TGTGCCAGCAGTCCCCTAGGCACAGGGACCTACGAC. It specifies CASSPLGTGTYD. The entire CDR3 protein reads CASSPLGTGTYDYTF.

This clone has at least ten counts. CDR3 protein: CAWSVGGLWDTQYF. CDR3 DNA (partial): TGTGCCTGGAGTGTAGGGGGACTATGGGATACG. V and J are TRBV30 and TRBJ2-3, with a possible D match to TRBD2 (7 bases). The read is 3 residues too short to cover the CDR3 end, so that end is filled in from the germline J gene. V was pared by 0 bases and J by 6 bases, with 13 bases between. This CDR3 has 14 amino acids. Germline loops: CDR1 GTSNPN, CDR2 SVGIG (reference sequence).

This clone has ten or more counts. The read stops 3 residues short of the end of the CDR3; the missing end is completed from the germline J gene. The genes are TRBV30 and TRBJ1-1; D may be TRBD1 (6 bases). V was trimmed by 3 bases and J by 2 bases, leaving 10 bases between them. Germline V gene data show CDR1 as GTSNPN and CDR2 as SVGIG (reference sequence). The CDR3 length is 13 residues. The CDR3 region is CAWRSQGNTEAFF. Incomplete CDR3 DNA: TGTGCCTGGAGGTCACAGGGTAACACTGAA.

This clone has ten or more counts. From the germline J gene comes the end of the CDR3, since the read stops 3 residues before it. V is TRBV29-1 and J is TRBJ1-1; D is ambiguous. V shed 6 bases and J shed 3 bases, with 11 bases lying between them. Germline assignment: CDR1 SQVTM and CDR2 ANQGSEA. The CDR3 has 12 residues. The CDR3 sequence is CSVVPGYTEAFF. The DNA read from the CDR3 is TGCAGCGTCGTGCCGGGGTACACTGAA.

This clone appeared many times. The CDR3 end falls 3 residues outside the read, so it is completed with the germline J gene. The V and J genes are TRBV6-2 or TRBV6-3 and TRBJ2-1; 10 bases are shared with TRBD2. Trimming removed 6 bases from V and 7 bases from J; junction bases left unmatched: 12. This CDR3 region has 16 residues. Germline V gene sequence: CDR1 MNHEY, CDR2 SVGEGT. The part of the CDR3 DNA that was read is TGTGCCAGCAGCACCCAACTAGCGGGGTGGAGGAATGAG. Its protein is CASSTQLAGWRNE. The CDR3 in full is CASSTQLAGWRNEQFF.

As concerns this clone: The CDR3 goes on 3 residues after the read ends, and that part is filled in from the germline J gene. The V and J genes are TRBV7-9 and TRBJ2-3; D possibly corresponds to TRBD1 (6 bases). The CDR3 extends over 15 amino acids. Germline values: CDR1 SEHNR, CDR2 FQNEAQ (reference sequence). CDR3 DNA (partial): TGTGCCAGCAGCCCAGGGGAGTCTCCGCAAGAGACG. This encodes CASSPGESPQET. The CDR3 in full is CASSPGESPQETQYF.

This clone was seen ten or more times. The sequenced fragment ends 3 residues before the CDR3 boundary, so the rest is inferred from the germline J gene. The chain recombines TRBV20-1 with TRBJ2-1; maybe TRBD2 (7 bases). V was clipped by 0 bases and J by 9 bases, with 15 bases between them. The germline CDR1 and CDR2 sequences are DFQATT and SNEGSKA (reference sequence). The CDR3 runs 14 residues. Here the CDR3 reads CSARDGGGAGEQFF. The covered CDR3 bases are TGCAGTGCTAGAGATGGAGGGGGGGCGGGTGAG.

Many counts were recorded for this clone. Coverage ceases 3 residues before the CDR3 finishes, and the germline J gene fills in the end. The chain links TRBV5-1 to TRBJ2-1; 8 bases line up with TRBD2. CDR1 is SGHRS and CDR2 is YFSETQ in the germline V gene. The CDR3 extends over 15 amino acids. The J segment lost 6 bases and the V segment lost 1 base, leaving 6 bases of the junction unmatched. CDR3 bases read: TGCGCCAGCAGCTTGTATCCGGGGGGGCCCAATGAG. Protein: CASSLYPGGPNE. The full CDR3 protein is CASSLYPGGPNEQFF.

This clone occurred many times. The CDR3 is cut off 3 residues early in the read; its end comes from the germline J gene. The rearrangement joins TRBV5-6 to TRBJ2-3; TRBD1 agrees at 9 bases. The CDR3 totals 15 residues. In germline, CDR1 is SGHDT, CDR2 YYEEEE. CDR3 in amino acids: CASSLGTGYQETQYF. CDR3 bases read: TGTGCCAGCAGTCTTGGGACAGGGTACCAAGAGACG. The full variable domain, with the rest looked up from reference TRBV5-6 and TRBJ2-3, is DAGVTQSPTHLIKTRGQQVTLRCSPKSGHDTVSWYQQALGQGPQFIFQYYEEEERQRGNFPDRFSGHQFPNYSSELNVNALLLGDSALYLCASSLGTGYQETQYFGPGTRLTVL.

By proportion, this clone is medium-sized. CDR3 sequence: CASSGTGDTGELFF. The CDR3 DNA, read in part, is TGTGCCAGCAGTGGGACAGGGGACACCGGGGAG. The rearrangement uses TRBV6-4 and TRBJ2-2; 9 positions agree with TRBD1. Sequencing ends 3 residues short of the CDR3 end; the germline J gene provides the rest. Germline V gene lookup returns CDR1 MRHNA and CDR2 SNTAGT. The CDR3 contains 14 residues. With V trimmed by 4 bases and J by 3 bases, 0 bases remained unmatched.

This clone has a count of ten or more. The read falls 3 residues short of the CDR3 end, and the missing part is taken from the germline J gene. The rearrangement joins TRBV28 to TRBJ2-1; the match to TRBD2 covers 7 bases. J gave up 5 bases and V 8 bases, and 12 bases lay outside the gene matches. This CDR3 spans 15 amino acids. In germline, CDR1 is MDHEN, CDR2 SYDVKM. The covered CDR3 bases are TGTGCCAGCGTTTCCCCGGGGGGAATCCACAATGAG. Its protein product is CASVSPGGIHNE. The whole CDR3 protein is CASVSPGGIHNEQFF.